Listed here are 28 T cell receptor beta chains from one sample, sequenced in a study of beta chain features in type 1 diabetes. Study-level findings and limits: In all four CD4+ subsets, TCRB CDR3 length was significantly, moderately reduced in type 1 diabetes.

Isolated RNA was reverse transcribed in full, so expressed TCRB transcripts were sequenced. Using immunoSEQ multiplex PCR, the repertoire was profiled, and TCRdb retains in-frame clones only, with some absent. The sample yields 150,000 to 200,000 clones, around 8.4% seen once. Their target antigens are unknown. The sequenced sample consisted of central memory CD4+ T cells from blood. The receptors derive from a woman aged 18 to 35 with type 1 diabetes.

This clone was observed once. The chain employs TRBV4-3 and TRBJ1-4; 9 bases align to TRBD1. Trimming at V came to 4 bases and at J to 7 bases, leaving 16 bases not matched to a gene. The CDR3 has 18 amino acids. Per the germline V gene, CDR1 is LGHNA and CDR2 is YSLEER. CDR3 in amino acids: CASSPRDRAFRPPEKLFF. Here the CDR3 DNA reads TGCGCCAGCAGCCCCCGGGACAGGGCCTTCAGGCCTCCTGAAAAACTGTTTTTT.

The chain recombines TRBV2 with TRBJ2-3; D remains ambiguous. The V and J ends lost 3 bases and 2 bases respectively, with 12 bases between them. The germline gives CDR1 SNHLY, CDR2 FYNNEI. The CDR3 spans 15 residues. The CDR3 region has the DNA TGTGCCAGCAGTGAGGAGTTCGCTGTCACAGATACGCAGTATTTT. It is translated as CASSEEFAVTDTQYF.

This clone has more than one count but fewer than ten. V and J are TRBV5-1 and TRBJ1-5; weak D call: TRBD1 (5 bases). V was clipped by 0 bases and J by 7 bases, with 14 bases between them. The CDR3 contains 15 residues. Per the germline V gene, CDR1 is SGHRS and CDR2 is YFSETQ. CDR3 in DNA: TGCGCCAGCAGCTTGGATGAAGGGGTAGGGCAGCCCCAGCATTTT. Its protein product is CASSLDEGVGQPQHF.

The chain recombines TRBV6-5 with TRBJ2-1; TRBD2 aligns across 10 bases. This CDR3 is built from 16 residues. Germline loops: CDR1 MNHEY, CDR2 SVGAGI. The V segment lost 4 bases and the J segment 0 bases; nucleotides outside the gene matches: 3. DNA for the CDR3: TGTGCCAGCAGTTTGGCTAGCGGGGGCTCCTACAATGAGCAGTTCTTC. Translating it yields CASSLASGGSYNEQFF.

The V gene is TRBV5-4, the J gene TRBJ1-5, with a possible D match to TRBD1 (5 bases). Germline CDR1 SGHNT, CDR2 YYREEE (reference sequence). Trimming took 5 bases from V and 2 from J, leaving 14 bases between them. The CDR3 is made up of 15 amino acids. For the CDR3, the DNA is TGTGCCAGCAGTAAAGGGGATATGGGCAATCAGCCCCAGCATTTT. Translating it yields CASSKGDMGNQPQHF. Complete variable domain (other parts from reference TRBV5-4 and TRBJ1-5): ETGVTQSPTHLIKTRGQQVTLRCSSQSGHNTVSWYQQALGQGPQFIFQYYREEENGRGNFPPRFSGLQFPNYSSELNVNALELDDSALYLCASSKGDMGNQPQHFGDGTRLSIL.

The CDR3 region has the DNA TGTGCCAGCAGCCAAGGCTCGGCCAGGGGAGGGAACACCATATATTTT. It translates to CASSQGSARGGNTIYF. This chain links TRBV4-2 with TRBJ1-3, with D perhaps TRBD1 (6 bases). V lost 1 base and J 7 bases, leaving 17 bases between the germline ends. This CDR3 contains 16 residues. The germline V gene encodes CDR1 LGHNA and CDR2 YNFKEQ.

This clone has more than one count but fewer than ten. This rearrangement joins TRBV18 to TRBJ2-1, with D maybe TRBD2 (5 bases). The CDR3 extends over 17 amino acids. V was cut by 3 bases and J by 5 bases, with 20 bases left in between. Germline V gene data show CDR1 as KGHSH and CDR2 as LQKENI. CDR3 sequence: CASSPSALWTLDNEQFF. The CDR3 DNA follows: TGTGCCAGCTCACCGTCCGCCTTGTGGACTCTCGACAATGAGCAGTTCTTC.

This clone was recorded many times. The J gene is TRBJ2-3, the V gene TRBV30; D is unresolved. V gave up 2 bases and J gave up 3 bases, with 6 bases separating them. Germline lookup yields CDR1 GTSNPN and CDR2 SVGIG (reference sequence). The CDR3 covers 12 residues. The CDR3 spells CAWSLSTDTQYF. In DNA form, the CDR3 reads TGTGCCTGGAGTTTATCGACAGATACGCAGTATTTT.

This clone occurred a few times. Written as DNA, the CDR3 is TGTGCCAGCAGCTTAGCGGGAGGACGGGTAGATACGCAGTATTTT. Its translation is CASSLAGGRVDTQYF. The chain employs TRBV7-3 and TRBJ2-3; TRBD2 matches at 8 bases. CDR3 size: 15 residues. V was pared by 2 bases and J by 5 bases, with 6 bases of the junction left unmatched. Germline V lookup: CDR1 SGHTA, CDR2 FQGTGA.

This clone appeared a few times. V usage is TRBV7-9 and J usage is TRBJ2-3; D is undetermined. The germline V gene has CDR1 SEHNR and CDR2 FQNEAQ (reference sequence). This CDR3 comprises 13 residues. The V end lost 4 bases, the J end lost 3 bases, and 8 bases lay between the germline ends. The CDR3 is CASSSPETDTQYF. CDR3 in DNA: TGTGCCAGCAGCTCCCCCGAGACAGATACGCAGTATTTT.

This clone occurred a few times. The V and J genes are TRBV2 and TRBJ1-5; D is possibly TRBD1 (6 bases). V gave up 4 bases and J gave up 3 bases, with 13 bases separating them. CDR1 is SNHLY, CDR2 FYNNEI, per germline. The CDR3 is 15 amino acids. CDR3 nucleotide sequence: TGTGCCAGCAGTGGAGGACAGCCGCACAATCAGCCCCAGCATTTT. Amino acids: CASSGGQPHNQPQHF. Variable domain in full (rest from reference TRBV2 and TRBJ1-5): EPEVTQTPSHQVTQMGQEVILRCVPISNHLYFYWYRQILGQKVEFLVSFYNNEISEKSEIFDDQFSVERPDGSNFTLKIRSTKLEDSAMYFCASSGGQPHNQPQHFGDGTRLSIL.

V is TRBV11-2 and J is TRBJ2-2, with unresolved D. Germline V gene sequence: CDR1 SGHAT, CDR2 FQNNGV. There are 9 residues in the CDR3. CDR3: CESAGELFF. DNA for the CDR3: TGTGAATCTGCCGGGGAGCTGTTTTTT.

This clone was counted between two and nine times. The chain employs TRBV2 and TRBJ2-7, with D perhaps TRBD2 (5 bases). With 6 bases removed from V and 6 bases from J, the gap between germline ends came to 9 bases. The CDR3 runs to 11 residues. In germline, CDR1 is SNHLY, CDR2 FYNNEI. Here the CDR3 reads CASRARGEQYF. CDR3 nucleotide sequence: TGTGCCAGCAGAGCCCGGGGCGAGCAGTACTTC.

This chain connects TRBV6-5 to TRBJ1-1; weak D call: TRBD1 (5 bases). Between the trimmed V and J ends, which lost 4 bases and 3 bases, there was a span of 18 bases. Germline V gene lookup returns CDR1 MNHEY and CDR2 SVGAGI. The CDR3 consists of 16 residues. This chain's CDR3 is CASSSPRGGGDTEAFF. DNA of the CDR3: TGTGCCAGCAGTTCCCCGAGGGGTGGAGGGGACACTGAAGCTTTCTTT.

This chain connects TRBV27 to TRBJ2-3; TRBD2 agrees at 7 bases. The CDR3 is 15 residues long. The germline V gene has CDR1 MNHEY and CDR2 SMNVEV (reference sequence). Unmatched junction bases numbered 2, after V lost 1 base and J lost 1 base. CDR3 DNA sequence: TGTGCCAGCAGTTTATTGGGGGGGGGCACAGATACGCAGTATTTT. Translation: CASSLLGGGTDTQYF.

This clone was counted a few times. The V call is TRBV10-3, the J call TRBJ2-7; 10 bases are a match to TRBD2. This CDR3 has 14 residues. V lost 6 bases to trimming and J lost 4 bases; unmatched junction nucleotides: 6. Germline V gene lookup returns CDR1 ENHRY and CDR2 SYGVKD. CDR3 nucleotides: TGTGCCATCAGGCTAGCGGGAGCGGGGTACGAGCAGTACTTC. Translating it yields CAIRLAGAGYEQYF.

The CDR3, as DNA: TGTGCCAGCAGCTCACAGGGGGCCACAGATACGCAGTATTTT. Protein: CASSSQGATDTQYF. The V gene is TRBV4-2, the J gene TRBJ2-3; TRBD1 matches at 9 bases. This CDR3 has 14 residues. Trimming at V came to 5 bases and at J to 2 bases, leaving 2 bases not matched to a gene. From germline, CDR1 is LGHNA and CDR2 YNFKEQ.

The chain employs TRBV14 and TRBJ1-1; D possibly corresponds to TRBD1 (5 bases). The CDR3 has 16 amino acids. Trimming removed 4 bases at V and 4 bases at J, with 19 bases between. Germline loops: CDR1 SGHDN, CDR2 FVKESK. The DNA for the CDR3 is TGTGCCAGCAGCCCGAAATCGCCGTGGAGGGGCACTGAAGCTTTCTTT. Its protein product is CASSPKSPWRGTEAFF.

Concerning this clone: Other DNA variants within this sample encode the same CDR3. CDR3 DNA sequence: TGCGCCAGCAGCCAAGATCGACAGGGAACAGATACGCAGTATTTT. It translates to CASSQDRQGTDTQYF. This chain uses TRBV4-3 with TRBJ2-3; the match to TRBD1 covers 7 bases. Germline CDR1 LGHNA, CDR2 YSLEER. V trimming: 0 bases; J trimming: 3 bases; junction bases outside the gene matches: 3. The CDR3 contains 15 residues.

Many counts were recorded for this clone. The genes are TRBV19 and TRBJ1-2; no clear D gene. Germline V gives CDR1 LNHDA, CDR2 SQIVND (reference sequence). Trimming shortened V by 5 bases and J by 0 bases, and 10 bases separated the two germline ends. This CDR3 region has 14 residues. The CDR3 nucleotides are TGTGCCAGTAGTGTTTCCGGGACTAACTATGGCTACACCTTC. It encodes CASSVSGTNYGYTF.

As regards this clone: The identical CDR3 is also encoded by other nucleotide sequences in the sample. The chain couples TRBV11-3 to TRBJ1-1; D may be TRBD1 (6 bases). The CDR3 spans 13 residues. CDR1 is SGHNT and CDR2 is YENEEA in the germline V gene. V lost 5 bases and J 0 bases, leaving 7 bases between the germline ends. CDR3 in amino acids: CASSDRLNTEAFF. The CDR3 DNA sequence: TGTGCCAGCAGCGACAGGTTGAACACTGAAGCTTTCTTT.

The table lists this clone with a few counts. V is TRBV27 and J is TRBJ2-7, with a weak D call TRBD1 (6 bases). This CDR3 contains 14 residues. V shed 3 bases and J shed 5 bases, with 14 bases lying between them. The germline gives CDR1 MNHEY, CDR2 SMNVEV (reference sequence). The CDR3 nucleotides read TGTGCCAGCAGTTTCCGGGACAACCTCGACGAGCAGTACTTC. Its translation is CASSFRDNLDEQYF.

The rearrangement joins TRBV6-6 to TRBJ2-5; possible D gene TRBD2, 6 bases. V gave up 4 bases and J gave up 5 bases, with 17 bases separating them. CDR1 is MNHNY, CDR2 SVGAGI, per germline (reference sequence). This CDR3 region has 15 residues. CDR3 in amino acids: CASSSSVGGLETQYF. CDR3 coding DNA: TGTGCCAGCAGTTCATCAGTTGGAGGGTTGGAGACCCAGTACTTC.

This clone was picked up a small number of times. The chain joins TRBV4-1 to TRBJ2-7; the match to TRBD1 covers 7 bases. The J segment lost 3 bases and the V segment lost 4 bases, leaving 6 bases of the junction unmatched. Germline V gene sequence: CDR1 MGHRA, CDR2 YSYEKL. This CDR3 is 14 amino acids long. The CDR3: CASSRQGSDYEQYF. CDR3 bases: TGCGCCAGCAGCCGACAGGGCTCGGACTACGAGCAGTACTTC.

The CDR3, as DNA: TGCGCCAGCAGCGCGAGTACGGGGGTCGGGACAGTGGTGGGGTACGAGCAGTACTTC. Translation gives CASSASTGVGTVVGYEQYF. The J gene is TRBJ2-7, the V gene TRBV4-3; possible D gene TRBD1, 7 bases. Germline CDR1 reads LGHNA; CDR2 reads YSLEER. The CDR3 loop spans 19 amino acids. V was clipped by 5 bases and J by 4 bases, with 30 bases between them.

This clone showed up just a few times. The V call is TRBV6-5, the J call TRBJ2-7; a possible D gene is TRBD2 (6 bases). V was pared by 0 bases and J by 2 bases, with 14 bases between. The CDR3 totals 16 residues. The germline gives CDR1 MNHEY, CDR2 SVGAGI. The CDR3 loop reads CASSYSRGFNTYEQYF. The CDR3 DNA reads as TGTGCCAGCAGTTACTCGCGGGGATTTAATACCTACGAGCAGTACTTC.

The chain carries TRBV11-2 and TRBJ1-2; possibly TRBD1 for D (6 bases). V shed 1 base and J shed 1 base, with 13 bases lying between them. The CDR3 is 16 residues long. Germline CDR1 and CDR2: SGHAT and FQNNGV. Here the CDR3 reads CASSLVQGNLNYGYTF. The CDR3 DNA is TGTGCCAGCAGCTTAGTTCAGGGGAATCTTAACTATGGCTACACCTTC.

The chain uses TRBV5-6 and TRBJ1-4; perhaps TRBD1 as D (5 bases). Looked up from germline, CDR1 is SGHDT and CDR2 is YYEEEE. With 2 bases removed from V and 5 bases from J, the gap between germline ends came to 13 bases. The CDR3 runs to 15 residues. Written as DNA, the CDR3 is TGTGCCAGCAGCTTAAGGCGCCAGGGAAATGAAAAACTGTTTTTT. It specifies CASSLRRQGNEKLFF.